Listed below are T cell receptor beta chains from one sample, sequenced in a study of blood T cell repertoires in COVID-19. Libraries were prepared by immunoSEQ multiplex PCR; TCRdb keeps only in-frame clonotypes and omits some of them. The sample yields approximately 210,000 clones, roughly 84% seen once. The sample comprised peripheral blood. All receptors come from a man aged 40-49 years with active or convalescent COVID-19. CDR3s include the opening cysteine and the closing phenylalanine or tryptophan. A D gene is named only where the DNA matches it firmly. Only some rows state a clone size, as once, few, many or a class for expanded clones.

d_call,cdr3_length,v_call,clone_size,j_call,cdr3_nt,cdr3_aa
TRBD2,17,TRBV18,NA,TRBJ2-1,TGTGCCAGCTCACCGGGACTAGCAATCCTCTCCTACAATGAGCAGTTCTTC,CASSPGLAILSYNEQFF
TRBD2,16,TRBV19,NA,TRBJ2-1,TGTGCCAGTAGTATTGGGACTAGCGGGACCTACAATGAGCAGTTCTTC,CASSIGTSGTYNEQFF
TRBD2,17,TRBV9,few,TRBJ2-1,TGTGCCAGCAGCGTTGCTACCGGGACTAGCGGGAGTGTTGAGCAGTTCTTC,CASSVATGTSGSVEQFF
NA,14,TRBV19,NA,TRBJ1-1,TGTGCCAGTAGTATGAGCCAGGAGAACACTGAAGCTTTCTTT,CASSMSQENTEAFF
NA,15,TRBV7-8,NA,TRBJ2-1,TGTGCCAGCAGCTTAGCGGGAACGGGGAACAATGAGCAGTTCTTC,CASSLAGTGNNEQFF
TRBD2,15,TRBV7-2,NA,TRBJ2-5,TGTGCCAGCAGCTTAGAGCGGGGGGTGTGGGAGACCCAGTACTTC,CASSLERGVWETQYF
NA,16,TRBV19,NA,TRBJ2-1,TGTGCCAGTAGTATAAACCCCGCGCGCGCCGCGGATGAGCAGTTCTTC,CASSINPARAADEQFF
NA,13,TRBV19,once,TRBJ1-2,TGTGCCAGTAGTGTGGGACAACTTCAGGGCTACACCTTC,CASSVGQLQGYTF
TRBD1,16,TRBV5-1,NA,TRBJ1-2,TGCGCCAGCAGCTCGACGGGACAGGGACGGAACTATGGCTACACCTTC,CASSSTGQGRNYGYTF
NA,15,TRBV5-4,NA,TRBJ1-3,TGTGCCAGCAGCTTAGCGGGGGGCCCTGGAAACACCATATATTTT,CASSLAGGPGNTIYF
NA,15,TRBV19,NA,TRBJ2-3,TGTGCCAGTAGTAATTCAGCGAGCTTCACAGATACGCAGTATTTT,CASSNSASFTDTQYF
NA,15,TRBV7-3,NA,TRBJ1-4,TGTGCCAGCAGCCGGAGTTGGGCAACTAATGAAAAACTGTTTTTT,CASSRSWATNEKLFF
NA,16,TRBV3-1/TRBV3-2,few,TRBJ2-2,TGTGCCAGCAGCCAAGATCTTGGACACAACACCGGGGAGCTGTTTTTT,CASSQDLGHNTGELFF
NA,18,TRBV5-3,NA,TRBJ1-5,TGTGCCAGAAGAGCCGACACCAGTCATTCGTTTTGCAATCAGCCCCAGCATTTT,CARRADTSHSFCNQPQHF
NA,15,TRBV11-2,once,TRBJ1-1,TGTGCCAGCAGCTTAGAGATACGGGTGGGCACTGAAGCTTTCTTT,CASSLEIRVGTEAFF
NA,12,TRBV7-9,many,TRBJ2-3,TGTGGAGGGGGAAGCGACACAGATACGCAGTATTTT,CGGGSDTDTQYF
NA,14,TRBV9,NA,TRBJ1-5,TGTGCCAGCAGCGAGGGGGACGGCAATCAGCCCCAGCATTTT,CASSEGDGNQPQHF
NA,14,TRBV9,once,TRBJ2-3,TGTGCCAGCACTACGAGGGGGAACACAGATACGCAGTATTTT,CASTTRGNTDTQYF
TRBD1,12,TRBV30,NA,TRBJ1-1,TGTGCCTGGACGAAGGGGGCCACTGAAGCTTTCTTT,CAWTKGATEAFF
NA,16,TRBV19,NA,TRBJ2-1,TGTGCCAGTAGTATAGGCCTACCCAACGGGTTCAATGAGCAGTTCTTC,CASSIGLPNGFNEQFF
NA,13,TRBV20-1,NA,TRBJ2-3,TGCAGTGCTAGTCGGGGGTCCACAGATACGCAGTATTTT,CSASRGSTDTQYF
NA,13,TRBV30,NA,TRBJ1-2,TGTGCCTGGAGTGTACCCAGGGAAAAAGGCTACACCTTC,CAWSVPREKGYTF
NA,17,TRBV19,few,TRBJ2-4,TGTGCCAGTAGTGCAGACTCTGCAGGGGTTTCCAAAAACATTCAGTACTTC,CASSADSAGVSKNIQYF
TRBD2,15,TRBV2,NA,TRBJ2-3,TGTGCCAGCAGACCAGGTGGCGGGGGGGCAGATACGCAGTATTTT,CASRPGGGGADTQYF
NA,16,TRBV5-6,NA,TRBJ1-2,TGTGCCAGCAGCTTGGGGTTCGGGAGTTGGGGCTATGGCTACACCTTC,CASSLGFGSWGYGYTF
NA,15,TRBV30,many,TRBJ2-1,TGTGCCTGGAGCAGGGATTCTGGCTCCTACAATGAGCAGTTCTTC,CAWSRDSGSYNEQFF
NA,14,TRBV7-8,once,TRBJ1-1,TGTGCCAGCAGCCGCGGGACATGGGGCACTGAAGCTTTCTTT,CASSRGTWGTEAFF
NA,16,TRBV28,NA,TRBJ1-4,TGTGCCAGCAGTCCCCGCCGGGGATCAACTAATGAAAAACTGTTTTTT,CASSPRRGSTNEKLFF
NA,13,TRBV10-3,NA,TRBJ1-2,TGTGCCATCAGTGGGGGCTCTAACTATGGCTACACCTTC,CAISGGSNYGYTF
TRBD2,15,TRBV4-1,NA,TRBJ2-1,TGCGCCAGCAGCTTTTCGGGAGGGCCTTACAATGAGCAGTTCTTC,CASSFSGGPYNEQFF
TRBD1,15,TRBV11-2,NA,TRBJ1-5,TGTGCCAGCAGCCCAGCGGGACAGGTCAATCAGCCCCAGCATTTT,CASSPAGQVNQPQHF
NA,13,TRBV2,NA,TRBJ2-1,TGTGCCAGCCGTACCAGCTCCTACAATGAGCAGTTCTTC,CASRTSSYNEQFF
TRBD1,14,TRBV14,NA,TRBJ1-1,TGTGCCAGCAGCCAACAGACAGGGCCCCTCGAAGCTTTCTTT,CASSQQTGPLEAFF
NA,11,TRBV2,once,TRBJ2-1,TGTGTTACAAATGGGCTCAATGAGCAGTTCTTC,CVTNGLNEQFF
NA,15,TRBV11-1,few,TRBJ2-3,TGTGCCACTGGAATTGGGGCAGGTAGCACAGATACGCAGTATTTT,CATGIGAGSTDTQYF
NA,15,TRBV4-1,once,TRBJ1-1,TGCGCCAGCAGCCCCAGGACGGGGTTCAACACTGAAGCTTTCTTT,CASSPRTGFNTEAFF
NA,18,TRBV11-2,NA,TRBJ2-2,TGTGCCAGCAGCTTATATTTCCGATCCGGCTCGGGCACCGGGGAGCTGTTTTTT,CASSLYFRSGSGTGELFF
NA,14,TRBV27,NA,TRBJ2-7,TGTGCCAGCAGTTTCGGCAGGGGTAGCCACGAGCAGTACTTC,CASSFGRGSHEQYF
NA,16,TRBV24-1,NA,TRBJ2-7,TGTGCCACCAGTGCCTCATCCGGGACACTCCGAGTCGAGCAGTACTTC,CATSASSGTLRVEQYF
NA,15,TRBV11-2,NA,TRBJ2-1,TGTGCCAGCAGCGAACCCGGACAGAAAAGAAATGAGCAGTTCTTC,CASSEPGQKRNEQFF
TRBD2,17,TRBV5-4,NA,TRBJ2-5,TGTGCCAGCAGCTTGGTTGGGACTAGCGGGAGCGGGGAGACCCAGTACTTC,CASSLVGTSGSGETQYF
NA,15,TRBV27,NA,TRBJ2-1,TGTGCCAGCAGGGGGGGTGGAGGGGGCCTAGGCGAGCAGTTCTTC,CASRGGGGGLGEQFF
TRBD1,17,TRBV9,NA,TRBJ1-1,TGTGCCAGCAGCGTAGACCCCAGAGCGGACAGGGGAACTGAAGCTTTCTTT,CASSVDPRADRGTEAFF
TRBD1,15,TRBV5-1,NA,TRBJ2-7,TGCGCCAGCAGCTTGGGGGACAGGGAGGTCCACGAGCAGTACTTC,CASSLGDREVHEQYF
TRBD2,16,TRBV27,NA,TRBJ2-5,TGTGCCAGCAGTTCAACAAGGACTAGCGGGGGACAGACCCAGTACTTC,CASSSTRTSGGQTQYF
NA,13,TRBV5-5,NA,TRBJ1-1,TGTGCCAGCAGTACAGGGACGGTTAATGAAGCTTTCTTT,CASSTGTVNEAFF
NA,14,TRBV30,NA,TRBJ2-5,TGTGCCTGGTCGGCGGGACCCCTACGCGGGACCCAGTACTTC,CAWSAGPLRGTQYF
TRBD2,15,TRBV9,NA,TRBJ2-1,TGTGCCAGCAGCCCAGGGACTAGACTATACAATGAGCAGTTCTTC,CASSPGTRLYNEQFF
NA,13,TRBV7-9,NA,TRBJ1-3,TGTGCCAGCAGCTCCCCATTTGGAAACACCATATATTTT,CASSSPFGNTIYF